This entry lists 18 T cell receptor beta chains sequenced from one sample in a study of cytomegalovirus exposure and HLA in healthy donors. Primers for the PCR totalled 60 Vbeta and 13 Jbeta. Assay: immunoSEQ multiplex PCR; the TCRdb copy retains only in-frame clones and omits some. The table lists under 150,000 clones, 9.4% of them singletons, with about 2% in the top ten. Sequenced material: PBMCs. These receptors were obtained from a male donor in good health and CMV-seronegative.

This clone was counted only a few times. This rearrangement joins TRBV29-1 to TRBJ1-2; D may be TRBD1 (5 bases). Germline CDR1 and CDR2: SQVTM and ANQGSEA. Trimming took off 3 bases at V and 8 bases at J, with 16 bases between the two ends. The CDR3 is made up of 13 amino acids. The CDR3 DNA follows: TGCAGCGTTGAGGAGGGCGAGGGGAGAGGCTACACCTTC. As protein: CSVEEGEGRGYTF.

This chain uses TRBV28 with TRBJ2-5; TRBD2 agrees at 7 bases. CDR3 length equals 14 residues. CDR1 is MDHEN and CDR2 is SYDVKM in the germline V gene. V lost 1 base, J lost 4 bases, and 3 bases stayed unmatched. CDR3 region: CASSLSWEGETQYF. The CDR3 coding sequence is TGTGCCAGCAGTTTATCTTGGGAGGGAGAGACCCAGTACTTC.

This clone was seen a few times. The sample carries other DNA sequences with the same CDR3. This chain uses TRBV7-2 with TRBJ2-7; 8 positions agree with TRBD1. The trim removed 1 base at V and 4 bases at J, leaving 3 bases unmatched. Per germline, CDR1 SGHTA and CDR2 FQGNSA. CDR3 length equals 14 residues. CDR3 nucleotides: TGTGCCAGCAGCTTAGGGCAGGGGGCTTACGAGCAGTACTTC. Its translation is CASSLGQGAYEQYF.

There are a few counts of this clone. Other DNA sequences in this specimen translate into the identical CDR3. J is TRBJ1-4 and V is TRBV2; TRBD1 aligns across 7 bases. This CDR3 is built from 15 residues. V was pared by 2 bases and J by 8 bases, with 8 bases of the junction left unmatched. Germline V CDR1 and CDR2: SNHLY, FYNNEI. The CDR3 nucleotides read TGTGCCAGCAGTGAAAGACAGGGCCCCGGGGAAAAACTGTTTTTT. Protein sequence: CASSERQGPGEKLFF.

This clone was observed a handful of times. The gene calls are TRBV30 and TRBJ2-2, with TRBD2 matching 13 bases. V lost 0 bases to trimming and J lost 7 bases; unmatched junction nucleotides: 5. The germline V gene has CDR1 GTSNPN and CDR2 SVGIG (reference sequence). CDR3 length equals 16 residues. The DNA for the CDR3 is TGTGCCTGGAGTGTAGGGGGACTAGCGGGAATCGGGGAGCTGTTTTTT. Translating it yields CAWSVGGLAGIGELFF.

The rearrangement links TRBV11-3 to TRBJ2-2, with 8 bases aligning to TRBD2. The CDR3 is 14 residues long. CDR1 SGHNT and CDR2 YENEEA come from the germline V gene. J was trimmed by 7 bases and V by 5 bases; bases with no gene match: 6. For the CDR3, the DNA is TGTGCCAGCAGCCCGGGGGGGATCGACGGGGAGCTGTTTTTT. This codes for CASSPGGIDGELFF.

In its sample, this clone was seen a few times. This rearrangement joins TRBV7-2 to TRBJ2-7; 8 nucleotides align to TRBD2. CDR3 size: 16 residues. Germline CDR1 SGHTA, CDR2 FQGNSA. Trimming removed 7 bases from V and 1 base from J; junction bases left unmatched: 12. The CDR3 here is CASTSPSVAGSYEQYF. CDR3 sequence (DNA): TGTGCCAGCACCTCCCCGTCCGTAGCGGGATCCTACGAGCAGTACTTC.

This clone was counted only a few times. In DNA form, the CDR3 reads TGTGCCAGCGCCTGGGTGGGAGGGCCCCCCTACGAGCAGTACTTC. Translation gives CASAWVGGPPYEQYF. The V gene is TRBV7-2, the J gene TRBJ2-7; TRBD2 matches at 7 bases. CDR3 length: 15 residues. V lost 8 bases to trimming and J lost 2 bases; unmatched junction nucleotides: 12. Germline CDR1 and CDR2: SGHTA and FQGNSA.

This clone was picked up a small number of times. This chain links TRBV2 with TRBJ2-2; 10 nucleotides align to TRBD2. The CDR3 contains 17 residues. Germline values: CDR1 SNHLY, CDR2 FYNNEI. V lost 3 bases, J lost 4 bases, and 8 bases stayed unmatched. The CDR3 nucleotides are TGTGCCAGCAGTGATTCCCTAGCGGGAGTCGGCACCGGGGAGCTGTTTTTT. Protein sequence: CASSDSLAGVGTGELFF.

This sequence joins TRBV28 and TRBJ1-5; 8 nucleotides agree with TRBD1. Trimming cost V 6 bases and J 4 bases; bases outside gene matches: 8. There are 15 residues in the CDR3. Per germline, CDR1 MDHEN and CDR2 SYDVKM. CDR3 amino acids: CASRKDREGNQPQHF. The CDR3, as DNA: TGTGCCAGCAGGAAGGACAGGGAAGGGAATCAGCCCCAGCATTTT.

This clone has a handful of counts. This chain connects TRBV25-1 to TRBJ2-5, with 9 bases fitting TRBD2. From germline, CDR1 is MGHDK and CDR2 SYGVNS. Trimming took 4 bases from V and 4 from J; bases not matched to a gene: 10. The CDR3 contains 16 residues. The CDR3 DNA is TGTGCCAGCAGTGGGCTCGTGGCGGGGGGGCGAGAGACCCAGTACTTC. Translation gives CASSGLVAGGRETQYF.

The table lists this clone with a few counts. This chain connects TRBV9 to TRBJ1-2; 9 positions agree with TRBD1. In germline, CDR1 is SGDLS, CDR2 YYNGEE. The CDR3 has 17 residues. After removal of 4 bases from V and 0 bases from J, the junction contained 10 bases not matched to a gene. The CDR3 sequence: CASSLRTGAEPNYGYTF. DNA of the CDR3: TGTGCCAGCAGCCTCCGGACAGGGGCAGAACCTAACTATGGCTACACCTTC. Drawing the rest from reference TRBV9 and TRBJ1-2, the complete variable domain is DSGVTQTPKHLITATGQRVTLRCSPRSGDLSVYWYQQSLDQGLQFLIQYYNGEERAKGNILERFSAQQFPDLHSELNLSSLELGDSALYFCASSLRTGAEPNYGYTFGSGTRLTVV.

This clone was observed a handful of times. This sequence joins TRBV28 and TRBJ2-7; 7 bases are shared with TRBD1. Germline V lookup: CDR1 MDHEN, CDR2 SYDVKM. J gave up 0 bases and V 2 bases, and 10 bases lay outside the gene matches. The CDR3 sequence is 17 residues long. The DNA of the CDR3 is TGTGCCAGCAGTTTAGACCTGACCGGGACAGTCTCCTACGAGCAGTACTTC. This translates into CASSLDLTGTVSYEQYF. Full variable domain (outside the CDR3, taken from reference TRBV28 and TRBJ2-7): DVKVTQSSRYLVKRTGEKVFLECVQDMDHENMFWYRQDPGLGLRLIYFSYDVKMKEKGDIPEGYSVSREKKERFSLILESASTNQTSMYLCASSLDLTGTVSYEQYFGPGTRLTVT.

This chain connects TRBV7-9 to TRBJ2-1, with D tentatively TRBD1 (5 bases). Germline V lookup: CDR1 SEHNR, CDR2 FQNEAQ (reference sequence). V was cut by 4 bases and J by 2 bases, with 15 bases left in between. There are 16 residues in the CDR3. CDR3 loop: CASSSRTLNTYNEQFF. The CDR3, as DNA: TGTGCCAGCAGCTCCCGGACACTCAACACCTACAATGAGCAGTTCTTC. The full variable domain, its missing parts supplied by reference TRBV7-9 and TRBJ2-1, is DTGVSQNPRHKITKRGQNVTFRCDPISEHNRLYWYRQTLGQGPEFLTYFQNEAQLEKSRLLSDRFSAERPKGSFSTLEIQRTEQGDSAMYLCASSSRTLNTYNEQFFGPGTRLTVL.

This clone was recorded a few times. This chain uses TRBV28 with TRBJ1-1, with 8 nucleotides matching TRBD1. The CDR3 loop spans 15 amino acids. In germline, CDR1 is MDHEN, CDR2 SYDVKM. V shed 5 bases and J 2 bases; nucleotides not matched to a gene: 7. CDR3 residues: CASSLTGEGNTEAFF. CDR3 nucleotide sequence: TGTGCCAGCAGTCTGACAGGGGAAGGAAACACTGAAGCTTTCTTT. The full variable domain, with the rest looked up from reference TRBV28 and TRBJ1-1, is DVKVTQSSRYLVKRTGEKVFLECVQDMDHENMFWYRQDPGLGLRLIYFSYDVKMKEKGDIPEGYSVSREKKERFSLILESASTNQTSMYLCASSLTGEGNTEAFFGQGTRLTVV.

The CDR3 spells CASSPDRGQGYTF. DNA for the CDR3: TGTGCCAGCAGCCCAGACAGGGGGCAGGGCTACACCTTC. The chain has TRBV7-9 and TRBJ1-2; 10 nucleotides line up with TRBD1. The length of the CDR3 is 13 residues. From germline, CDR1 is SEHNR and CDR2 FQNEAQ (reference sequence). The V segment lost 5 bases and the J segment 8 bases; nucleotides outside the gene matches: 5.

The V call is TRBV4-3, the J call TRBJ2-4; 10 positions agree with TRBD1. The CDR3 has 15 residues. Germline values: CDR1 LGHNA, CDR2 YSLEER. The ends lost 1 base at V and 6 bases at J; junction bases unmatched: 3. The CDR3 spells CASSQATGGINIQYF. CDR3 in DNA: TGCGCCAGCAGCCAAGCGACAGGGGGCATAAACATTCAGTACTTC.

This clone has only a few counts. For the CDR3, the DNA is TGTGCCATCAGTACCGTCTTCAGAGGACTCGACGGGGAGCTGTTTTTT. Protein: CAISTVFRGLDGELFF. The V gene is TRBV10-3, the J gene TRBJ2-2; a possible D gene is TRBD2 (5 bases). V gave up 5 bases and J gave up 7 bases, with 20 bases separating them. Germline assignment: CDR1 ENHRY and CDR2 SYGVKD. The CDR3 spans 16 residues.